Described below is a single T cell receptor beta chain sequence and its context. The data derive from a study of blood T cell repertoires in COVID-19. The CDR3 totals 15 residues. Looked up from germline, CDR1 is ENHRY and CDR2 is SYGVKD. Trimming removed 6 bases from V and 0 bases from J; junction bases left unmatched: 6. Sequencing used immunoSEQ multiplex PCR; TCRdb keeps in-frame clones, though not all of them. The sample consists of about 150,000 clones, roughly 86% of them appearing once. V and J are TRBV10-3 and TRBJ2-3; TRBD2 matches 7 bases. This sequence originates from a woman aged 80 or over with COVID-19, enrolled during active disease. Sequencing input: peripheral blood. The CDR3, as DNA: TGTGCCATCAGGGCCCAAGCGGGGAGCACAGATACGCAGTATTTT. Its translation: CAIRAQAGSTDTQYF.